Shown below are 24 T cell receptor beta chains from a single sample sequenced in a study of CD8+CD57+ T cells in acquired aplastic anemia. Profiling of TCR beta VDJ combinations and CDR3 sequences used genomic DNA as template. TCRdb called the reads again in MiXCR, with one record for every CDR3 protein. Of 150,000 to 200,000 distinct CDR3 sequences in the sample, under 70% are singletons; the top ten hold 46%. The specimen was sorted CD4+, CD8+, or CD8+CD57+ T cells (not recorded which) from PBMCs. The receptors originated from a human donor with severe aplastic anemia or a healthy control (not recorded which).

As for this clonotype: One junction end disagrees with the germline gene, perhaps due to a read error. This sequence joins TRBV10-3 and TRBJ1-2; 7 nucleotides line up with TRBD1. Germline loops: CDR1 ENHRY, CDR2 SYGVKD. CDR3 size: 14 residues. The CDR3 sequence is CASSPGAGGYGYTF. CDR3 sequence (DNA): TGTGCCAGCAGTCCTGGGGCAGGGGGCTATGGCTACACCTTC.

The genes are TRBV5-1 and TRBJ1-4; D is ambiguous. The CDR3 consists of 13 residues. Germline assignment: CDR1 SGHRS and CDR2 YFSETQ. Trimming took 0 bases from V and 8 from J, leaving 8 bases between them. The CDR3, as DNA: TGCGCCAGCAGCTTGGGTCTGGGGGAAAAACTGTTTTTT. The encoded protein is CASSLGLGEKLFF.

For the CDR3, the DNA is TGTGCCAGCAGATCGGGCAGGGTATATGGCTACACCTTC. It specifies CASRSGRVYGYTF. The chain carries TRBV5-6 and TRBJ1-2; D might be TRBD1 (5 bases). The CDR3 is 13 residues long. From germline, CDR1 is SGHDT and CDR2 YYEEEE. V lost 5 bases to trimming and J lost 5 bases, with 13 bases between them.

This rearrangement joins TRBV10-3 to TRBJ2-7; D ambiguous. This CDR3 is built from 12 residues. Per the germline V gene, CDR1 is ENHRY and CDR2 is SYGVKD. V lost 5 bases, J lost 0 bases, and 5 bases lay in between. CDR3 in amino acids: CAISSLSYEQYF. The CDR3 bases are TGTGCCATCAGTTCCCTCTCCTACGAGCAGTACTTC.

The genes are TRBV20-1 and TRBJ2-1, with TRBD2 matching over 8 bases. Looked up from germline, CDR1 is DFQATT and CDR2 is SNEGSKA (reference sequence). This CDR3 has 14 residues. The DNA for the CDR3 is TGCAGCACCCTGAGCGGGAGTTCATACAATGAGCAGTTCTTC. This translates into CSTLSGSSYNEQFF.

This clonotype appeared many times. The chain links TRBV12-3 or TRBV12-4 to TRBJ2-7; perhaps TRBD1 as D (5 bases). V lost 4 bases to trimming and J lost 0 bases, with 13 bases between them. The length of the CDR3 is 15 residues. Here the CDR3 DNA reads TGTGCCAGCAGTTCCAGCACGGACATCTCCTACGAGCAGTACTTC. Amino acids: CASSSSTDISYEQYF.

There are a few counts of this clonotype. The rearrangement joins TRBV20-1 to TRBJ2-5; D not resolved. Trimming shortened V by 6 bases and J by 0 bases, and 11 bases separated the two germline ends. CDR1 is DFQATT and CDR2 is SNEGSKA in the germline V gene (reference sequence). This CDR3 has 13 amino acids. In DNA form, the CDR3 reads TGCAGTGCACCCGACATAAACCAAGAGACCCAGTACTTC. This translates into CSAPDINQETQYF.

The rearrangement joins TRBV15 to TRBJ2-1; D unresolved. V lost 0 bases and J 8 bases, leaving 14 bases between the germline ends. CDR3 length equals 15 residues. CDR1 and CDR2 from the germline V gene are LNHNV and YYDKDF (reference sequence). The DNA of the CDR3 is TGTGCCACCAGCAGAGATAGGGATGCCGGGCATGAGCAGTTCTTC. The encoded protein is CATSRDRDAGHEQFF.

This chain links TRBV12-3 or TRBV12-4 with TRBJ1-5, with 8 bases identical to TRBD1. This CDR3 is built from 14 residues. Trimming cost V 9 bases and J 6 bases; bases outside gene matches: 10. CDR3 DNA sequence: TGTGCCAGTCATAATTCAGGGGGCACTCAGCCCCAGCATTTT. It specifies CASHNSGGTQPQHF.

In this sample, this clonotype turned up a few times. The V call is TRBV6-1, the J call TRBJ2-7, with 12 bases aligning to TRBD1. V was clipped by 6 bases and J by 7 bases; unmatched bases: 10. Germline CDR1 MNHNS, CDR2 SASEGT. The CDR3 spans 15 residues. CDR3 DNA: TGTGCCAGCAGCGGAGAGGGACAGGGGGCGCGGGAGCAGTACTTC. It encodes CASSGEGQGAREQYF.

This clonotype was counted only a few times. The chain combines TRBV7-3 with TRBJ2-3; D not certain. CDR3 length: 13 residues. V lost 2 bases to trimming and J lost 4 bases, with 7 bases between them. Germline assignment: CDR1 SGHTA and CDR2 FQGTGA. The CDR3 sequence is CASSLAPADTQYF. CDR3 bases: TGTGCCAGCAGCTTAGCCCCGGCAGATACGCAGTATTTT.

CDR3: CSVAQNEGWDGYTF. The CDR3 DNA is TGCAGCGTTGCCCAGAACGAGGGTTGGGATGGCTACACCTTC. This chain uses TRBV29-1 with TRBJ1-2; D unresolved. The CDR3 totals 14 residues. The germline V gene encodes CDR1 SQVTM and CDR2 ANQGSEA. V gave up 4 bases and J gave up 6 bases, with 18 bases separating them.

This sequence joins TRBV20-1 and TRBJ2-3; D unclear. This CDR3 is 11 amino acids long. Germline V gene sequence: CDR1 DFQATT, CDR2 SNEGSKA (reference sequence). V was clipped by 0 bases and J by 11 bases, with 9 bases between them. This CDR3 is CSARDDVRQYF. CDR3 DNA: TGCAGTGCTAGAGATGACGTCAGGCAGTATTTT.

This chain joins TRBV7-9 and TRBJ2-7; a weak D match, TRBD2 (6 bases). Trimming took off 7 bases at V and 9 bases at J, with 25 bases between the two ends. The germline V gene has CDR1 SEHNR and CDR2 FQNEAQ (reference sequence). This CDR3 is built from 15 residues. CDR3 coding DNA: TGTGCCAGCACTACTGATCTGGAGGGCCCAGGCTTGCAGTACTTC. Encoded protein: CASTTDLEGPGLQYF.

The chain links TRBV10-3 to TRBJ1-1, with D perhaps TRBD1 (5 bases). The CDR3 has 15 amino acids. V gave up 10 bases and J gave up 0 bases, with 18 bases separating them. Germline V CDR1 and CDR2: ENHRY, SYGVKD. The CDR3 spells CASSSAGGMNTEAFF. The CDR3 DNA reads as TGTGCCAGCAGCTCCGCGGGGGGGATGAACACTGAAGCTTTCTTT.

This clonotype occurred a few times. The chain couples TRBV7-8 to TRBJ2-7; tentatively, D is TRBD1 (8 bases). The CDR3 length is 15 residues. V was clipped by 6 bases and J by 1 base, with 16 bases between them. Germline V CDR1 and CDR2: SGHVS, FQNEAQ. The CDR3 region is CASRDDRGGSYEQYF. The CDR3, as DNA: TGTGCCAGCAGGGACGACAGGGGAGGGTCCTACGAGCAGTACTTC.

This clonotype came up many times. The chain links TRBV9 to TRBJ2-5; 9 nucleotides match TRBD1. CDR3 size: 17 residues. V was pared by 0 bases and J by 5 bases, with 11 bases of the junction left unmatched. Germline lookup yields CDR1 SGDLS and CDR2 YYNGEE. DNA for the CDR3: TGTGCCAGCAGCGTAGGAGGAGGGACAGGGACGTTGGAGACCCAGTACTTC. Translation: CASSVGGGTGTLETQYF. The full variable domain, completed using reference TRBV9 and TRBJ2-5, is DSGVTQTPKHLITATGQRVTLRCSPRSGDLSVYWYQQSLDQGLQFLIQYYNGEERAKGNILERFSAQQFPDLHSELNLSSLELGDSALYFCASSVGGGTGTLETQYFGPGTRLLVL.

Many counts were recorded for this clonotype. The chain uses TRBV3-1 and TRBJ2-5; D may be TRBD1 (6 bases). Germline CDR1 reads LGHDT; CDR2 reads YNNKEL (reference sequence). Trimming removed 1 base at V and 1 base at J, with 7 bases between. The CDR3 consists of 14 residues. This CDR3 is CASSQGTVQETQYF. DNA of the CDR3: TGTGCCAGCAGCCAAGGGACAGTCCAAGAGACCCAGTACTTC.

This clonotype was picked up one time. The chain combines TRBV7-6 with TRBJ2-7; 10 bases match TRBD2. The ends lost 10 bases at V and 5 bases at J; junction bases unmatched: 11. The CDR3 runs to 14 residues. Germline V gene lookup returns CDR1 SGHVS and CDR2 FNYEAQ. The CDR3 DNA is TGTGCCATCAGTGCCACTAGCGGGGAGAACGAGCAGTACTTC. Translated, it gives CAISATSGENEQYF. The whole variable domain, remainder taken from reference TRBV7-6 and TRBJ2-7, is GAGVSQSPRYKVTKRGQDVALRCDPISGHVSLYWYRQALGQGPEFLTYFNYEAQQDKSGLPNDRFSAERPEGSISTLTIQRTEQRDSAMYRCAISATSGENEQYFGPGTRLTVT.

The table lists this clonotype with a few counts. The rearrangement links TRBV24-1 to TRBJ1-5, with D possibly matching TRBD1 (6 bases). V lost 6 bases to trimming and J lost 5 bases, with 7 bases between them. From germline, CDR1 is KGHDR and CDR2 SFDVKD. The CDR3 runs 12 residues. As DNA, the CDR3 is TGTGCCACCAGTAAGGGGGATCAGCCCCAGCATTTT. This gives the protein CATSKGDQPQHF.

The genes are TRBV7-2 and TRBJ2-1; TRBD1 agrees at 7 bases. The CDR3 sequence is 16 residues long. J was trimmed by 8 bases and V by 6 bases; bases with no gene match: 16. CDR1 is SGHTA and CDR2 is FQGNSA in the germline V gene. In DNA, the CDR3 is TGTGCCAGCAGTGACGCCGGGACAGCCTTAGGCGATGAGCAGTTCTTC. Residues: CASSDAGTALGDEQFF.

J is TRBJ2-2 and V is TRBV29-1; no definite D call. This CDR3 contains 12 residues. The V end was cut by 7 bases, the J end by 3 bases, with 9 bases between. The germline CDR1 and CDR2 sequences are SQVTM and ANQGSEA. DNA of the CDR3: TGCAGCGCCGTGAGTGACACCGGGGAGCTGTTTTTT. This sequence encodes CSAVSDTGELFF.

CDR3 nucleotide sequence: TGTGCCACCAGCACCCTAAGATTAAAGGGGAACACTGAAGCTTTCTTT. This sequence encodes CATSTLRLKGNTEAFF. V and J are TRBV15 and TRBJ1-1; D is uncertain. CDR3 length equals 16 residues. Germline loops: CDR1 LNHNV, CDR2 YYDKDF (reference sequence). V was shortened by 4 bases and J by 1 base, with 16 bases between the two germline ends.

The chain links TRBV20-1 to TRBJ1-4, with D tentatively TRBD1 (5 bases). The CDR3 spans 14 residues. Germline lookup yields CDR1 DFQATT and CDR2 SNEGSKA (reference sequence). The V end lost 6 bases, the J end lost 7 bases, and 18 bases lay between the germline ends. DNA for the CDR3: TGCAGTGCCCTACCCGGGACGGAACTTGAAAAACTGTTTTTT. This sequence encodes CSALPGTELEKLFF.